These 24 T cell receptor beta chains originate from one sample sequenced in a study of beta chain features in type 1 diabetes. Overall study results and limits: There was a moderate but significant shortening of TCRB CDR3s in all four CD4+ subsets of Type 1 diabetes patients.

Expressed TCRB transcripts were sequenced after all isolated RNA was converted to cDNA. Here immunoSEQ multiplex PCR was the method, and the copy in TCRdb shows in-frame clones only, minus some. The profile shows roughly 400,000 clones, 8.5% to 10% of them singletons. Antigens for these TCRs are unknown. The specimen was central memory CD4+ T cells from blood. The receptors derive from a man aged 25-45 years with type 1 diabetes.

This clone was seen a handful of times. Other DNA sequences in the sample encode the same CDR3. The genes are TRBV7-2 and TRBJ1-2, with D maybe TRBD1 (6 bases). CDR3 length: 13 residues. Germline loops: CDR1 SGHTA, CDR2 FQGNSA. V dropped 4 bases and J dropped 4 bases, with 10 bases sitting between them. The CDR3 bases are TGTGCCAGCAGCTCTGGACAGACCTATGGCTACACCTTC. This gives the protein CASSSGQTYGYTF.

This clone is a singleton in its sample. The chain has TRBV5-1 and TRBJ1-5; a weak D match, TRBD1 (5 bases). Trimming removed 0 bases at V and 1 base at J, with 8 bases between. The CDR3 loop spans 15 amino acids. Germline CDR1 is SGHRS and CDR2 is YFSETQ. CDR3 amino acids: CASSLDGDSNQPQHF. In nucleotides, the CDR3 is TGCGCCAGCAGCTTGGATGGGGACAGCAATCAGCCCCAGCATTTT.

This clone was seen a handful of times. The chain is built from TRBV5-1 and TRBJ2-7; possibly TRBD1 for D (7 bases). The CDR3 runs to 16 residues. The germline V gene encodes CDR1 SGHRS and CDR2 YFSETQ. Trimming removed 1 base from V and 2 bases from J, with 16 bases in between. The CDR3 DNA reads TGCGCCAGCAGCTTGTCTAGCCAGGGGGGCGCCTACGAGCAGTACTTC. Amino acid sequence: CASSLSSQGGAYEQYF.

This clone has a count of ten or more. The chain employs TRBV28 and TRBJ2-5, with a tentative D call TRBD1 (5 bases). The CDR3 runs 15 residues. In germline, CDR1 is MDHEN, CDR2 SYDVKM. V lost 3 bases and J lost 2, with 13 bases in between. The CDR3 DNA reads as TGTGCCAGCAGTTTCCCAGACAGCTCTCAAGAGACCCAGTACTTC. It yields the protein CASSFPDSSQETQYF.

About this clone itself: Other DNA sequences of this sample code for an identical CDR3. The genes are TRBV18 and TRBJ1-5, with a possible D match to TRBD1 (5 bases). Trimming pared 3 bases from V and 7 bases from J, leaving 13 bases between. Germline V gene sequence: CDR1 KGHSH, CDR2 LQKENI. This CDR3 is built from 14 residues. In DNA form, the CDR3 reads TGTGCCAGCTCACCTTCGGGGGTCGGGCAGCCCCAGCATTTT. It yields the protein CASSPSGVGQPQHF.

The gene calls are TRBV5-1 and TRBJ1-5; D unresolved. The germline V gene has CDR1 SGHRS and CDR2 YFSETQ. Trimming took off 0 bases at V and 7 bases at J, with 11 bases between the two ends. The CDR3 is 14 residues long. CDR3 protein: CASSLESGGQPQHF. DNA for the CDR3: TGCGCCAGCAGCTTGGAGTCGGGTGGACAGCCCCAGCATTTT.

The rearrangement uses TRBV18 and TRBJ2-5, with D possibly TRBD1 on 6 matching bases. In germline, CDR1 is KGHSH, CDR2 LQKENI. The CDR3 length is 16 residues. Trimming stripped 3 bases from V and 2 bases from J, with 16 bases between. CDR3 in amino acids: CASSPRGGFVQETQYF. The CDR3 DNA sequence: TGTGCCAGCTCACCGAGAGGGGGTTTTGTGCAAGAGACCCAGTACTTC.

The chain couples TRBV7-2 to TRBJ1-1, with TRBD1 matching 8 bases. The V segment lost 11 bases and the J segment 0 bases; nucleotides outside the gene matches: 11. The germline gives CDR1 SGHTA, CDR2 FQGNSA. The CDR3 extends over 15 amino acids. CDR3 loop: CASRQGSPLNTEAFF. CDR3 in DNA: TGTGCCTCCCGACAGGGGAGTCCCCTGAACACTGAAGCTTTCTTT.

The CDR3 sequence is CASSPDVRAGVNEQYF. CDR3 coding DNA: TGTGCCAGCAGCCCCGACGTCAGAGCGGGAGTCAACGAGCAGTACTTC. This chain uses TRBV7-2 with TRBJ2-7, with TRBD2 matching 8 bases. CDR3 length: 16 amino acids. Germline V lookup: CDR1 SGHTA, CDR2 FQGNSA. V was pared by 5 bases and J by 5 bases, with 14 bases of the junction left unmatched.

This clone was found a few times. This chain links TRBV11-2 with TRBJ2-1, with 7 bases lining up with TRBD2. Germline V gene sequence: CDR1 SGHAT, CDR2 FQNNGV. The CDR3 contains 15 residues. Unmatched junction bases numbered 0, after V lost 1 base and J lost 0 bases. DNA of the CDR3: TGTGCCAGCAGCTTAGGGGGGGGCTCCTACAATGAGCAGTTCTTC. Its translation is CASSLGGGSYNEQFF.

This clone was seen more than once but under ten times. This chain links TRBV28 with TRBJ2-7, with D unresolved. Germline assignment: CDR1 MDHEN and CDR2 SYDVKM. The CDR3 sequence is 12 residues long. Trimming shortened V by 10 bases and J by 5 bases, and 15 bases separated the two germline ends. The CDR3 DNA reads TGTGCCACCGGTCCCTGGGCCGACGAGCAGTACTTC. Protein: CATGPWADEQYF.

This rearrangement joins TRBV4-3 to TRBJ2-2; D unclear. In germline, CDR1 is LGHNA, CDR2 YSLEER. This CDR3 has 17 residues. Between the trimmed V and J ends, which lost 0 bases and 0 bases, there was a span of 11 bases. The CDR3 here is CASSQDLRPSNTGELFF. In DNA, the CDR3 is TGCGCCAGCAGCCAAGATCTCCGGCCTTCGAACACCGGGGAGCTGTTTTTT.

The sample holds many counts of this clone. V usage is TRBV11-2 and J usage is TRBJ2-7, with a weak D call TRBD1 (5 bases). Trimming shortened V by 7 bases and J by 4 bases, and 8 bases separated the two germline ends. This CDR3 comprises 11 residues. Germline CDR1 is SGHAT and CDR2 is FQNNGV. The CDR3 coding sequence is TGTGCCAGCAACGACAGATACGAGCAGTACTTC. Amino acid sequence: CASNDRYEQYF.

V usage is TRBV10-3 and J usage is TRBJ2-3; 13 bases line up with TRBD2. Germline V gene lookup returns CDR1 ENHRY and CDR2 SYGVKD. The trim removed 10 bases at V and 2 bases at J, leaving 12 bases unmatched. There are 17 residues in the CDR3. The CDR3 is CASRLAGTSGITDTQYF. As DNA, the CDR3 is TGTGCCAGCAGATTAGCCGGGACTAGCGGGATCACAGATACGCAGTATTTT.

This clone was detected only a few times. J is TRBJ2-2 and V is TRBV7-2; 10 bases are shared with TRBD2. V shed 3 bases and J 13 bases; nucleotides not matched to a gene: 2. The germline V gene has CDR1 SGHTA and CDR2 FQGNSA. The CDR3 covers 12 residues. The CDR3 DNA follows: TGTGCCAGCAGCTTGAGCGGGAGGGTGCTGTTTTTT. Translation gives CASSLSGRVLFF.

The chain links TRBV30 to TRBJ1-1; no firm D call. Trimming took off 5 bases at V and 1 base at J, with 8 bases between the two ends. The CDR3 runs to 12 residues. Germline CDR1 reads GTSNPN; CDR2 reads SVGIG (reference sequence). The CDR3 bases are TGTGCCTGGGTCCCTAGGAACACTGAAGCTTTCTTT. Translating it yields CAWVPRNTEAFF.

The chain employs TRBV6-1 and TRBJ1-1, with D perhaps TRBD1 (6 bases). This CDR3 has 13 amino acids. The V and J ends lost 5 bases and 5 bases respectively, with 12 bases between them. The germline CDR1 and CDR2 sequences are MNHNS and SASEGT. The CDR3 is CASSTHGQTEAFF. For the CDR3, the DNA is TGTGCCAGCAGTACACACGGACAGACTGAAGCTTTCTTT.

V and J are TRBV7-2 and TRBJ1-6; D remains ambiguous. The CDR3 is made up of 14 amino acids. The V gene lost 2 bases and the J gene lost 6 bases, with 8 bases spanning the gap. Germline-derived CDR1 and CDR2 are SGHTA and FQGNSA. CDR3 sequence reads: CASSLRELNSPLHF. The CDR3 DNA reads TGTGCCAGCAGCTTAAGGGAGCTTAATTCACCCCTCCACTTT. The full variable domain, rest sourced from reference TRBV7-2 and TRBJ1-6, is GAGVSQSPSNKVTEKGKDVELRCDPISGHTALYWYRQSLGQGLEFLIYFQGNSAPDKSGLPSDRFSAERTGGSVSTLTIQRTQQEDSAVYLCASSLRELNSPLHFGNGTRLTVT.

This clone was seen a single time. The V gene is TRBV7-6, the J gene TRBJ2-1; D may correspond to TRBD1 or TRBD2 (5 bases each). CDR1 is SGHVS and CDR2 is FNYEAQ in the germline V gene. The CDR3 runs to 15 residues. Between the trimmed V and J ends, which lost 6 bases and 2 bases, there was a span of 14 bases. The CDR3 coding sequence is TGTGCCAGCAGTTCCGGTGGGGGACCCTACAATGAGCAGTTCTTC. Translated, it gives CASSSGGGPYNEQFF.

The chain uses TRBV5-1 and TRBJ2-2, with D uncertain. This CDR3 is 14 amino acids long. Per the germline V gene, CDR1 is SGHRS and CDR2 is YFSETQ. V shed 5 bases and J shed 3 bases, with 11 bases lying between them. This chain's CDR3 is CASRYLSDTGELFF. The CDR3 nucleotides read TGCGCCAGCAGATATCTGTCTGACACCGGGGAGCTGTTTTTT.

At least ten counts were recorded for this clone. The rearrangement links TRBV27 to TRBJ2-1, with D perhaps TRBD1 (6 bases). CDR3 length: 19 amino acids. The germline V gene encodes CDR1 MNHEY and CDR2 SMNVEV (reference sequence). Trimming removed 5 bases from V and 0 bases from J, with 23 bases in between. CDR3 loop: CASSPLLVLDRSSYNEQFF. For the CDR3, the DNA is TGTGCCAGCAGTCCGCTCCTCGTTCTCGACAGGAGCTCCTACAATGAGCAGTTCTTC.

The genes are TRBV14 and TRBJ2-5, with 9 bases aligning to TRBD2. The CDR3 spans 14 residues. The germline V gene has CDR1 SGHDN and CDR2 FVKESK. J lost 5 bases, V lost 4 bases, and 5 bases had no gene match. Written as DNA, the CDR3 is TGTGCCAGCAGCCCGGGACTAGCAAGGGAGACCCAGTACTTC. It yields the protein CASSPGLARETQYF. The complete variable domain, with remaining parts taken from reference TRBV14 and TRBJ2-5, reads EAGVTQFPSHSVIEKGQTVTLRCDPISGHDNLYWYRRVMGKEIKFLLHFVKESKQDESGMPNNRFLAERTGGTYSTLKVQPAELEDSGVYFCASSPGLARETQYFGPGTRLLVL.

This clone turned up a few times. The chain combines TRBV20-1 with TRBJ2-7; D unclear. The CDR3 is 11 residues long. The germline CDR1 and CDR2 sequences are DFQATT and SNEGSKA (reference sequence). V lost 2 bases, J lost 4 bases, and 6 bases lay in between. The CDR3 loop reads CSARSEYEQYF. CDR3 sequence (DNA): TGCAGTGCTAGATCGGAGTACGAGCAGTACTTC.

This chain connects TRBV6-1 to TRBJ2-1, with D perhaps TRBD1 (5 bases). Trimming took 5 bases from V and 4 from J, leaving 15 bases between them. The length of the CDR3 is 15 residues. Germline V gene sequence: CDR1 MNHNS, CDR2 SASEGT. The CDR3 here is CASSRVGQGYNEQFF. As DNA, the CDR3 is TGTGCCAGCAGTCGGGTCGGGCAGGGTTACAATGAGCAGTTCTTC.